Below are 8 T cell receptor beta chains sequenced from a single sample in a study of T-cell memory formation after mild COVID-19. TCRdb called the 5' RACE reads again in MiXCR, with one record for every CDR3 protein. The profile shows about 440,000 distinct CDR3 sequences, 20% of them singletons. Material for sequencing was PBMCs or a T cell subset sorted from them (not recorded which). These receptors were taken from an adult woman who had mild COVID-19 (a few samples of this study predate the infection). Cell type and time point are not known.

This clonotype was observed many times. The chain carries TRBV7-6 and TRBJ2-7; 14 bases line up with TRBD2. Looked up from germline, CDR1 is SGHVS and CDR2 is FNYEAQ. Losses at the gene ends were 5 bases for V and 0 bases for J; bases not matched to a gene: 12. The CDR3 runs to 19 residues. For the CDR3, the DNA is TGTGCCAGCAGCCCCGCCTGGACTAGCGGGGGGCCCATCTCCTACGAGCAGTACTTC. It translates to CASSPAWTSGGPISYEQYF.

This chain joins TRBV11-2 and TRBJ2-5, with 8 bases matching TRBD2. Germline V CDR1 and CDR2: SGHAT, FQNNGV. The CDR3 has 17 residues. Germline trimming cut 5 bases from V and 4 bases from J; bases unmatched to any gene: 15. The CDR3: CASSPFPGSGEGETQYF. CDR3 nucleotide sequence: TGTGCCAGCAGCCCTTTCCCGGGTAGCGGGGAAGGAGAGACCCAGTACTTC.

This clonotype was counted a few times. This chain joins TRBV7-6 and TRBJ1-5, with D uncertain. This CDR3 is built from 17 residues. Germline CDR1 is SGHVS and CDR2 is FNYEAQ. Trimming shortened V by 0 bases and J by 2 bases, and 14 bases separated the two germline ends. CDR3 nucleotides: TGTGCCAGCAGCTTAGCGGGCAGTCACGATGGCAATCAGCCCCAGCATTTT. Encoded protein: CASSLAGSHDGNQPQHF.

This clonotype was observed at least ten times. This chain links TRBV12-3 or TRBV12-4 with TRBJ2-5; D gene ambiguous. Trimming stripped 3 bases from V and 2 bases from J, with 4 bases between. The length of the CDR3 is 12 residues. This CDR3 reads CASSFRQETQYF. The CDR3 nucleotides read TGTGCCAGCAGTTTCCGGCAAGAGACCCAGTACTTC.

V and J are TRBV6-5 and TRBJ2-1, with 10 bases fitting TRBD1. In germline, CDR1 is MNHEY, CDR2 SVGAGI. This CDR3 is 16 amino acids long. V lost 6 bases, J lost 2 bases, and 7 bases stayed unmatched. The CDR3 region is CASSPTGTGAYNEQFF. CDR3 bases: TGTGCCAGCAGCCCCACCGGGACAGGGGCCTACAATGAGCAGTTCTTC.

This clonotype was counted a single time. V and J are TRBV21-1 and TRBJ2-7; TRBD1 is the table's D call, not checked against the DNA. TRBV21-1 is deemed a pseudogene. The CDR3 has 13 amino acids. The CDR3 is CASNKPGGIEQYF. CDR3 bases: TGTGCCAGCAACAAACCAGGGGGCATCGAGCAGTACTTC.

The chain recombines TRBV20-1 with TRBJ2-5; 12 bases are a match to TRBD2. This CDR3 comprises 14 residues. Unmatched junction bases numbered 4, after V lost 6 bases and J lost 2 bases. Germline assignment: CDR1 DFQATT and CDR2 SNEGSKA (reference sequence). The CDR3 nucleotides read TGCAGTGCCGGACTAGCGGGGCGTCAAGAGACCCAGTACTTC. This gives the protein CSAGLAGRQETQYF.

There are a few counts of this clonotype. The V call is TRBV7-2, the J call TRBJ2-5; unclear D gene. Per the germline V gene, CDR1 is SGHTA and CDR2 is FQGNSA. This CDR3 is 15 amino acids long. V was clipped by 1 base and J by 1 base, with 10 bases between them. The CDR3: CASSLGGVPQETQYF. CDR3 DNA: TGTGCCAGCAGCTTAGGTGGGGTGCCCCAAGAGACCCAGTACTTC.